This TCR beta chain is from a study of T cells in Graves' hyperthyroidism and ophthalmopathy. Study findings and constraints: Ophthalmopathy, as predicted by the model, came a median about seven months after the prediction. Using 13 V-J features, a model discriminated ophthalmopathy from stable hyperthyroidism. The blood repertoire included most of the expanded thyroid clonotypes above 0.001.

Disease lasting under 3 months, a NOSPECS grade of at least 4, and a Clinical Activity Score of at least 3 were features of the ophthalmopathy patients. Comments on this clonotype: Its matching antigen is unknown.

The germline gives CDR1 SGHRS, CDR2 YFSETQ. This CDR3 contains 16 residues. V gave up 0 bases and J gave up 2 bases, with 12 bases separating them. TCR beta CDR3 sequences were amplified from RNA transcripts. Using the HTBI primer set, a first-round RT-PCR was run on the TCR CDR3. TCRdb called the multiplex PCR reads again in MiXCR, with one record for every CDR3 protein. Of some 570,000 distinct CDR3 sequences detected, approximately 14% appear once; the ten largest clones hold roughly 7%. The chain links TRBV5-1 to TRBJ1-3; tentative D call: TRBD1 (5 bases). Source material: blood. The source of this sequence is a woman aged 18-29 years with Graves' ophthalmopathy. CDR3 sequence (DNA): TGCGCCAGCAGCTTGGTACCGGACATACCTGGAAACACCATATATTTT. It specifies CASSLVPDIPGNTIYF.